The rows below give T cell receptor beta chains drawn from one sample of a study of blood T cell repertoires in COVID-19. Profiled with immunoSEQ multiplex PCR; TCRdb holds only in-frame clones, not every one. Here the sample spans around 110,000 clones, roughly 79% being singletons. What was sequenced was peripheral blood. Receptors were obtained from a man aged 70-80 years with active or convalescent COVID-19. Each CDR3 is given with its conserved first and last residue. The D gene is left open where the match is weak. Only part of the rows carry a size: once, few, many, or a class if the clone is expanded.

clone_size cdr3_length j_call v_call d_call cdr3_aa cdr3_nt
- 16 TRBJ2-7 TRBV7-2 TRBD2 CASSLAVRREPHEQYF TGTGCCAGCAGCTTAGCGGTAAGGCGGGAGCCCCACGAGCAGTACTTC
once 18 TRBJ1-1 TRBV5-1 - CASSLDADSYGLNTEAFF TGCGCCAGCAGCTTGGACGCTGATTCCTATGGGCTGAACACTGAAGCTTTCTTT
- 13 TRBJ1-4 TRBV27 - CASSREPGGKLFF TGTGCCAGCAGCAGGGAACCCGGGGGAAAACTGTTTTTT
- 13 TRBJ2-3 TRBV29-1 - CSVLKAGTDTQYF TGCAGCGTCCTAAAGGCGGGGACAGATACGCAGTATTTT
- 13 TRBJ1-2 TRBV7-3 TRBD1 CASSADRGQGYTF TGTGCCAGCAGCGCAGACAGGGGGCAGGGCTACACCTTC
few 14 TRBJ1-1 TRBV6-5 TRBD1 CASSRDRASTEAFF TGTGCCAGCAGCCGGGACAGGGCGTCCACTGAAGCTTTCTTT
few 11 TRBJ1-2 TRBV28 - CASFQNSGYTF TGTGCCAGCTTTCAAAACAGTGGCTACACCTTC
- 14 TRBJ2-4 TRBV7-6 - CASSLPGQKNIQYF TGTGCCAGCAGCTTACCGGGACAAAAAAACATTCAGTACTTC
- 14 TRBJ2-6 TRBV7-8 - CASSPTAGANVLTF TGTGCCAGCAGCCCAACAGCCGGGGCCAACGTCCTGACTTTC
- 15 TRBJ1-2 TRBV28 - CASNSLGPTAPGYTF TGTGCCAGCAATTCTTTGGGGCCCACCGCGCCTGGCTACACCTTC
- 13 TRBJ2-3 TRBV29-1 TRBD1 CSGRQGIRDTQYF TGCAGCGGAAGACAGGGAATAAGAGATACGCAGTATTTT
- 13 TRBJ2-5 TRBV2 - CASSGGREETQYF TGTGCCAGCAGTGGGGGGCGGGAGGAGACCCAGTACTTC
- 12 TRBJ1-5 TRBV29-1 TRBD1 CSARQGDQPQHF TGCAGCGCCCGACAGGGGGATCAGCCCCAGCATTTT
once 16 TRBJ2-3 TRBV30 TRBD2 CAWSRGLAGGTDTQYF TGTGCCTGGAGCCGGGGACTAGCGGGGGGGACAGATACGCAGTATTTT
few 15 TRBJ2-5 TRBV21-1 - CASSKCQAGGETQYF TGTGCCAGCAGCAAATGCCAGGCGGGAGGAGAGACCCAGTACTTC
- 11 TRBJ2-1 TRBV12-3/TRBV12-4 - CASVLGNEQFF TGTGCCAGCGTACTCGGCAATGAGCAGTTCTTC
- 14 TRBJ2-1 TRBV27 TRBD2 CASSLNGRADEQFF TGTGCCAGCAGTTTAAACGGGAGGGCCGATGAGCAGTTCTTC
once 15 TRBJ1-1 TRBV11-1 TRBD1 CASSSGLQGGTEAFF TGTGCCAGCAGCAGTGGCCTACAGGGGGGGACTGAAGCTTTCTTT
few 17 TRBJ2-6 TRBV5-6 TRBD2 CASSPRGATAGANVLTF TGTGCCAGCAGCCCGCGGGGGGCCACCGCTGGGGCCAACGTCCTGACTTTC
- 17 TRBJ2-3 TRBV18 - CASSTLPTNRGTDTQYF TGTGCCAGCTCAACACTCCCGACGAACAGGGGCACAGATACGCAGTATTTT
- 15 TRBJ2-3 TRBV5-1 - CASSPGPGSTDTQYF TGCGCCAGCAGCCCAGGCCCGGGGAGCACAGATACGCAGTATTTT
- 14 TRBJ2-5 TRBV7-8 TRBD2 CASSERGAVETQYF TGTGCCAGCAGCGAGCGGGGGGCAGTGGAGACCCAGTACTTC
- 12 TRBJ2-1 TRBV2 - CASRDGLSEQFF TGTGCCAGCAGGGATGGGCTCTCTGAGCAGTTCTTC
- 15 TRBJ1-2 TRBV5-1 - CASSLALNSNYGYTF TGCGCCAGCAGCTTGGCCTTGAACAGCAACTATGGCTACACCTTC
once 13 TRBJ2-7 TRBV5-1 - CASSFRDNYEQYF TGCGCCAGCAGCTTCCGGGACAACTACGAGCAGTACTTC
- 15 TRBJ1-2 TRBV5-4 - CASSLQGMRTYGYTF TGTGCCAGCAGCTTGCAGGGGATGAGGACCTATGGCTACACCTTC
- 14 TRBJ2-2 TRBV2 TRBD2 CASSEWRGAVELFF TGTGCCAGCAGTGAATGGCGGGGGGCAGTAGAGCTGTTTTTT
- 18 TRBJ1-4 TRBV6-6 TRBD1 CASSRVGQGAPIGEKLFF TGTGCCAGCAGTCGAGTGGGACAGGGGGCGCCGATAGGTGAAAAACTGTTTTTT
- 16 TRBJ1-1 TRBV7-6 TRBD1 CASSLVGGTGGDQAFF TGTGCCAGCAGCTTAGTAGGAGGGACAGGGGGGGATCAAGCTTTCTTT
- 14 TRBJ2-1 TRBV21-1 - CASSPPGLANEQFF TGTGCCAGCAGCCCCCCCGGACTAGCCAATGAGCAGTTCTTC
- 13 TRBJ2-3 TRBV24-1 - CATGGGSTDTQYF TGTGCCACCGGCGGCGGAAGCACAGATACGCAGTATTTT
- 15 TRBJ2-1 TRBV7-7 - CASSSSPSSYNEQFF TGTGCCAGCAGTTCCTCCCCGAGCTCCTACAATGAGCAGTTCTTC
- 13 TRBJ2-5 TRBV3-1/TRBV3-2 - CASRGGGLETQYF TGTGCCAGCAGAGGGGGGGGCCTAGAGACCCAGTACTTC
- 15 TRBJ2-7 TRBV15 TRBD1 CATSSSRTGIHEQYF TGTGCCACCAGCAGTTCCAGGACAGGGATCCACGAGCAGTACTTC
- 17 TRBJ1-6 TRBV4-2 - CASSQDALSGDYSPLHF TGTGCCAGCAGCCAAGATGCCCTGTCCGGGGACTATTCACCCCTCCACTTT
- 15 TRBJ2-3 TRBV5-6 TRBD1 CASSLGDRGRDTQYF TGTGCCAGCAGCTTGGGGGACAGGGGGCGTGATACGCAGTATTTT
- 15 TRBJ2-7 TRBV5-1 TRBD2 CASSLQTSGVYEQYF TGCGCCAGCAGCTTACAGACTAGCGGGGTCTACGAGCAGTACTTC
- 14 TRBJ2-3 TRBV24-1 TRBD2 CATSGRGGPDTQYF TGTGCCACCAGTGGTCGGGGGGGCCCCGATACGCAGTATTTT
once 15 TRBJ1-5 TRBV19 - CASSTDQVTNQPQHF TGTGCCAGTAGTACCGACCAGGTCACAAATCAGCCCCAGCATTTT
- 14 TRBJ2-7 TRBV4-2 - CASSQDIEVFEQYF TGTGCCAGCAGCCAAGATATAGAGGTATTCGAGCAGTACTTC